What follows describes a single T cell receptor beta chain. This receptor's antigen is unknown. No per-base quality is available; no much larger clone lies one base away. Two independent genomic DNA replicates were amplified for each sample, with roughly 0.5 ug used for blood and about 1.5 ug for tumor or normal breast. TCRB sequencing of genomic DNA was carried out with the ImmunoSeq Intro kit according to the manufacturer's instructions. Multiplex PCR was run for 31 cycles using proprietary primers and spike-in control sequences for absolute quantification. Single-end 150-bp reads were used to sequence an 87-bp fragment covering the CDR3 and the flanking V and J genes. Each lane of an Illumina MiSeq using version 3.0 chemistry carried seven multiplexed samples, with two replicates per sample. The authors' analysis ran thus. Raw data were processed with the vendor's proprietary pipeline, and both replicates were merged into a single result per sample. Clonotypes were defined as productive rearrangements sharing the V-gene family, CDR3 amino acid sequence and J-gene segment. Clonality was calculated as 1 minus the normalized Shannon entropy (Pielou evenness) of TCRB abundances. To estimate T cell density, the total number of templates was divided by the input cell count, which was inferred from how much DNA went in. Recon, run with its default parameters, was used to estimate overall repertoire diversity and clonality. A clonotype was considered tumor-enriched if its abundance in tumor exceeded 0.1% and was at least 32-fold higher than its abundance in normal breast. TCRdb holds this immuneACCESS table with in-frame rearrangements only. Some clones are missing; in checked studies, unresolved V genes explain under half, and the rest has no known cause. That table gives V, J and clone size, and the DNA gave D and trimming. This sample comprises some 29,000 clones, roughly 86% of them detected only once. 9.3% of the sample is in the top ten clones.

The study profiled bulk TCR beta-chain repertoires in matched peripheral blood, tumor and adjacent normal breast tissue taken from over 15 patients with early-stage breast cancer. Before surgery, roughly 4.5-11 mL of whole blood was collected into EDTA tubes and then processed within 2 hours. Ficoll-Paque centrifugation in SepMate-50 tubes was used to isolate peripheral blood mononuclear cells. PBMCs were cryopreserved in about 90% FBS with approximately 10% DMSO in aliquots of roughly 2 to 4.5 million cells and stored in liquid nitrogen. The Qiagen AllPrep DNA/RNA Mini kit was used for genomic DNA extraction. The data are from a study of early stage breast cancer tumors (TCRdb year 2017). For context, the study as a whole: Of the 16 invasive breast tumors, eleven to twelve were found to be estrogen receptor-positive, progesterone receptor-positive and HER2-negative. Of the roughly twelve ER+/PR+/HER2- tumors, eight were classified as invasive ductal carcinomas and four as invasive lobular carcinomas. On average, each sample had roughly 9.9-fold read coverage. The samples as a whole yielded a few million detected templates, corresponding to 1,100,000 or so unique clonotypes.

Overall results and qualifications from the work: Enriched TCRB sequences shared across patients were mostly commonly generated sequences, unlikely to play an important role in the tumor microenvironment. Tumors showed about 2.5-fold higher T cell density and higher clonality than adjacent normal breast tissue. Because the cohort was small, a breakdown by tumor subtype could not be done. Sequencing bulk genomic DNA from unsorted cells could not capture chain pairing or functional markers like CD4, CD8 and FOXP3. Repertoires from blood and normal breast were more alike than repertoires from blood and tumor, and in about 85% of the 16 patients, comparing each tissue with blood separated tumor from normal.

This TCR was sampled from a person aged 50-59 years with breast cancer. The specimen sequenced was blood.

The CDR3 region has the sequence CASSYSGAVSEAFF. The nucleotide sequence is given as TGTGCCAGCAGTTACTCGGGGGCGGTGAGTGAAGCTTTCTTT. This receptor chain uses TRBV6-5 and TRBJ1-1; a tentative D call is TRBD1 (6 bases match). From a lookup of the germline V gene, CDR1 and CDR2 are MNHEY and SVGAGI. V is pared back by 0 bases and J by 7 bases, with 12 bases lying between the germline termini. The CDR3 sequence holds 14 residues, the cysteine and phenylalanine included. The kept DNA is CDR3 alone, 42 bases in frame from the first base.